One sample yielded the 3 T cell receptor beta chains listed below, sequenced in a study of cytomegalovirus exposure and HLA in healthy donors (dated by TCRdb to 2016 to 2017). Receptor amplification or capture employed the immunoSEQ multiplex PCR assay. TCRdb retrieved this table from immuneACCESS and kept in-frame rearrangements only. Not all clones are present; in checked studies, unresolved V genes account for under half, and no reason is known for the remainder. The sample table contains just under 75,000 clones; only one count was recorded for about 93% of them. Of the sample, roughly 3% is held by the ten largest clones. Input material: PBMCs. Source of these receptors: a woman aged 18-29 years in good health and CMV-seropositive.

A single count supports this clone. The J gene is TRBJ2-5, the V gene TRBV6-6, with 12 bases matching TRBD2. CDR3 length equals 16 residues. V was clipped by 5 bases and J by 2 bases; unmatched bases: 6. Germline V CDR1 and CDR2: MNHNY, SVGAGI (reference sequence). In nucleotides, the CDR3 is TGTGCCAGCAGTATAAGGACTAGCGGGATTCAAGAGACCCAGTACTTC. This sequence encodes CASSIRTSGIQETQYF.

The chain joins TRBV10-2 to TRBJ1-4; D remains unclear. V was shortened by 3 bases and J by 7 bases, with 15 bases between the two germline ends. Looked up from germline, CDR1 is WSHSY and CDR2 is SAAADI. The CDR3 extends over 15 amino acids. CDR3: CASSESGQVPEKLFF. Written as DNA, the CDR3 is TGCGCCAGCAGTGAATCTGGCCAGGTCCCTGAAAAACTGTTTTTT.

The rearrangement joins TRBV28 to TRBJ1-3; D ambiguous. CDR1 MDHEN and CDR2 SYDVKM come from the germline V gene. There are 14 residues in the CDR3. The V end lost 4 bases, the J end lost 0 bases, and 7 bases lay between the germline ends. Here the CDR3 DNA reads TGTGCCAGCAGTTCAATTCCCTCTGGAAACACCATATATTTT. Translating gives CASSSIPSGNTIYF. Looking up the rest from reference TRBV28 and TRBJ1-3 gives the full variable domain: DVKVTQSSRYLVKRTGEKVFLECVQDMDHENMFWYRQDPGLGLRLIYFSYDVKMKEKGDIPEGYSVSREKKERFSLILESASTNQTSMYLCASSSIPSGNTIYFGEGSWLTVV.